These T cell receptor beta chains were read from a single sample in a study of STAT3 mutations in large granular lymphocyte leukemia. Some clones are missing from TCRdb's copy, which holds only in-frame ones; the method was immunoSEQ multiplex PCR. The sample includes tens of thousands of clones, roughly 90% seen only once; the top ten take approximately 0.42%. The sequenced material came from PBMCs. The receptors were sampled from a human donor with T large granular lymphocyte leukemia. Some clones in this sample may be carry-over from other donors' samples. The CDR3 runs from the conserved cysteine through the conserved F or W. Each record gives: clone size, J gene, D gene, V gene, CDR3 DNA, CDR3 protein. The D gene is left open where the match is weak. Clone size is stated in some rows and not others, as once, few, many or a class when expanded.

>-|TRBJ1-4|-|TRBV19
TGTGCCAGTAGTATGGCTCCAAGTGAAAAACTGTTTTTT
CASSMAPSEKLFF
>-|TRBJ2-5|TRBD2|TRBV18
TGTGCCAGCTCACGGGCCTCTAGCGGGGGGACGCGAGAGACCCAGTACTTC
CASSRASSGGTRETQYF
>-|TRBJ2-2|-|TRBV20-1
TGCAGTGGGTCCTACACCGGGGAGCTGTTTTTT
CSGSYTGELFF
>-|TRBJ1-2|-|TRBV5-6
TGTGCCAGCAGCTTGACCGGACAGACCTATGGCTACACCTTC
CASSLTGQTYGYTF
>-|TRBJ1-2|TRBD1|TRBV27
TGTGCCAGCAGTTGGGGGACAGGGGCCAACTATGGCTACACCTTC
CASSWGTGANYGYTF
>-|TRBJ1-3|TRBD1|TRBV7-9
TGTGCCAGCAGCTCCCGGACAGGGAGCTCTGGAAACACCATATATTTT
CASSSRTGSSGNTIYF
>once|TRBJ1-5|-|TRBV2
TGTGCCAGTACAGGGTGGGATCAGCCCCAGCATTTT
CASTGWDQPQHF
>few|TRBJ1-4|-|TRBV27
TGTGCCAGCAGGCGGCCGACAGGCTTCGCTGAAAAACTGTTTTTT
CASRRPTGFAEKLFF
>once|TRBJ2-3|TRBD1|TRBV29-1
TGCAGCGTATCCGGGACAGGAGATACGCAGTATTTT
CSVSGTGDTQYF
>-|TRBJ2-2|-|TRBV11-2
TGTGCCAGCAGCTTATGGGCAGGTTTGAACACCGGGGAGCTGTTTTTT
CASSLWAGLNTGELFF
>-|TRBJ2-2|TRBD1|TRBV5-4
TGTGCCAGCAGCATATTTCCCGGGACAGGGAGGGCCGGGGAGCTGTTTTTT
CASSIFPGTGRAGELFF
>-|TRBJ2-6|-|TRBV29-1
TGCAGCGTTGCCTCCTTCTCTGGGGCCAACGTCCTGACTTTC
CSVASFSGANVLTF
>-|TRBJ1-1|TRBD1|TRBV5-4
TGTGCCAGCAGGGTACAGGGGGACACTGAAGCTTTCTTT
CASRVQGDTEAFF
>-|TRBJ2-2|TRBD1|TRBV28
TGTGCCAGCAGTTTCCGGGACAGATCGAACACCGGGGAGCTGTTTTTT
CASSFRDRSNTGELFF
>-|TRBJ1-6|-|TRBV28
TGTGCCAGCAGGACCAGGGTTTCACCCCTCCACTTT
CASRTRVSPLHF
>-|TRBJ2-5|TRBD2|TRBV30
TGTGCCTGGAGTGTCGGCGGGGGGGCCCGGGAGACCCAGTACTTC
CAWSVGGGARETQYF
>-|TRBJ2-7|TRBD1|TRBV7-8
TGTGCCAGCAGCTTTGGGGACAGGGGCAGCTACGAGCAGTACTTC
CASSFGDRGSYEQYF
>-|TRBJ2-1|TRBD2|TRBV18
TGTGCCAGCTCACCTGTGTCTAGCGGGGGGGCCGACAATGAGCAGTTCTTC
CASSPVSSGGADNEQFF
>-|TRBJ2-5|-|TRBV9
TGTGCCAGCAGCGTAGCGGGCCAAGAGACCCAGTACTTC
CASSVAGQETQYF
>-|TRBJ2-7|TRBD1|TRBV7-9
TGTGCCAGCAGCCTTACAGGGGTCCCCGAGCAGTACTTC
CASSLTGVPEQYF
>-|TRBJ1-2|TRBD1|TRBV4-3
TGCGCCAGCACCAAGGGGGAGGGACAGGAGGAATATGGCTACACCTTC
CASTKGEGQEEYGYTF
>-|TRBJ2-5|-|TRBV5-1
TGCGCCAGCAGCTTAGGACTACTCCAAGAGACCCAGTACTTC
CASSLGLLQETQYF
>-|TRBJ1-1|-|TRBV29-1
TGCAGCGTTGGATGGGGAAGTGGGACTGAAGCTTTCTTT
CSVGWGSGTEAFF
>-|TRBJ1-5|-|TRBV4-2
TGTGCCAGCAGCCCCGGGAGGGCGGGCGGTCTAGGGTATCAGCCCCAGCATTTT
CASSPGRAGGLGYQPQHF
>-|TRBJ2-3|-|TRBV7-9
TGTGCCAGCAGCTTAACGGGCACAGATACGCAGTATTTT
CASSLTGTDTQYF
>-|TRBJ1-1|TRBD1|TRBV5-1
TGCGCCAGCAGCTTCCAGGGGGCGAGCACTGAAGCTTTCTTT
CASSFQGASTEAFF
>-|TRBJ2-3|-|TRBV19
TGTGCCAGTAGTATGGGGGGGGGACAAAATACGCAGTATTTT
CASSMGGGQNTQYF
>-|TRBJ2-7|TRBD1|TRBV5-4
TGTGCCAGCAGCCCGCCCGGACAGGGCTCGACCTACGAGCAGTACTTC
CASSPPGQGSTYEQYF
>-|TRBJ2-7|TRBD2|TRBV14
TGTGCCAGCAGCCAAGCAGGGGCGGGGGGTTACGAGCAGTACTTC
CASSQAGAGGYEQYF
>-|TRBJ2-3|-|TRBV18
TGTGCCAGCTCACCACAGCCGGACGGGACTAGCACAGATACGCAGTATTTT
CASSPQPDGTSTDTQYF
>few|TRBJ1-5|-|TRBV19
TGTGCCAGTAACCCTTCGGAGGGAGGCCAGCCCCAGCATTTT
CASNPSEGGQPQHF
>-|TRBJ1-2|TRBD1|TRBV4-2
TGTGCCAGCAGCCCGCAGGGGGTGCATGGCTACACCTTC
CASSPQGVHGYTF
>few|TRBJ1-6|-|TRBV6-5
TGTGCCAGCAGTTACTCGAACAAGGGGACTTCACCCCTCCACTTT
CASSYSNKGTSPLHF
>-|TRBJ1-5|-|TRBV30
TGTGCCTGGTCCCATCCAGGGTATAGCAATCAGCCCCAGCATTTT
CAWSHPGYSNQPQHF
>-|TRBJ2-7|-|TRBV6-1
TGTGCCAGCAGTGAATGGGGGGGACAGGTGACCTACGAGCAGTACTTC
CASSEWGGQVTYEQYF
>-|TRBJ2-5|-|TRBV6-1
TGTGCCAGCAGTGAAGGGACGGTGCTCCAAGAGACCCAGTACTTC
CASSEGTVLQETQYF
>-|TRBJ2-1|-|TRBV5-1
TGCGCCAGCAGCTTGCTAGTATCCTACAATGAGCAGTTCTTC
CASSLLVSYNEQFF
>-|TRBJ1-1|-|TRBV28
TGTGCCAGCAGTTATGACGGTGGTGAAGCTTTCTTT
CASSYDGGEAFF
>-|TRBJ1-1|-|TRBV20-1
TGCAGTGCTAGAAGACCCCTTGAAGCTTTCTTT
CSARRPLEAFF
>few|TRBJ1-5|-|TRBV6-5
TGTGCCAGCAGTTACACAGCGGATCAGCCCCAGCATTTT
CASSYTADQPQHF
>once|TRBJ2-2|TRBD1|TRBV18
TGTGCCAGCTCACCAGGGACAGGGAACACCGGGGAGCTGTTTTTT
CASSPGTGNTGELFF
>-|TRBJ1-2|TRBD1|TRBV4-2
TGTGCCAGCAGCCAAGATCGAGGGACAGCCTATGGCTACACCTTC
CASSQDRGTAYGYTF
>-|TRBJ1-2|-|TRBV4-1
TGCGCCAGCAGCCCGAACGGCGGGGCCGGCTCCTATGGCTACACCTTC
CASSPNGGAGSYGYTF
>few|TRBJ2-5|-|TRBV6-1
TGTGCCAGCAGTGAAAGGGGACAATCCCAAGAGACCCAGTACTTC
CASSERGQSQETQYF
>-|TRBJ1-5|-|TRBV19
TGTGCCAGTAGTTCGGGACCGGGACACAAGATAGCAGGCAATCAGCCCCAGCATTTT
CASSSGPGHKIAGNQPQHF
>-|TRBJ1-4|-|TRBV15
TGTGCCACCAGCCGAACTCGCGACAACTATAATGAAAAACTGTTTTTT
CATSRTRDNYNEKLFF
>-|TRBJ2-7|TRBD1|TRBV5-1
TGCGCCAGCAGCCCGGGACAGTACGAGCAGTACTTC
CASSPGQYEQYF
>-|TRBJ2-5|-|TRBV5-1
TGCGCCAGCAGCCCCTGGACGGGGGAGACCCAGTACTTC
CASSPWTGETQYF
>-|TRBJ1-6|TRBD1|TRBV2
TGTGCCAGCAGTGGACAGGGGGAGTTTGGTAATTCACCCCTCCACTTT
CASSGQGEFGNSPLHF
>-|TRBJ2-2|-|TRBV5-1
TGCGCCAGCAGCTTGACAGGGAAGACGAACACCGGGGAGCTGTTTTTT
CASSLTGKTNTGELFF
>-|TRBJ1-1|-|TRBV18
TGTGCCAGCTCACCACCGGACACTGAAGCTTTCTTT
CASSPPDTEAFF
>-|TRBJ2-1|TRBD1|TRBV7-6
TGTGCCAGCAGCTTAGGTGTCGGCAGGGGGCGATTCTACAATGAGCAGTTCTTC
CASSLGVGRGRFYNEQFF
>-|TRBJ1-5|-|TRBV2
TGTGCCAGCAGTGAAGAGGCAGGACATCAGCCCCAGCATTTT
CASSEEAGHQPQHF
>-|TRBJ1-6|-|TRBV28
TGTGCCAGCAGTTTATTGGACGTTTTCTATAATTCACCCCTCCACTTT
CASSLLDVFYNSPLHF
>-|TRBJ2-2|-|TRBV5-1
TGCGCCAGCAGCTTGGCGGACAGCTTGAACACCGGGGAGCTGTTTTTT
CASSLADSLNTGELFF